Each of the 14 T cell receptor beta chains below was sequenced from the same sample in a study of shared clonotypes between healthy human individuals. The table came from immunoSEQ multiplex PCR; TCRdb's copy has only in-frame clones and leaves some out. This sample has about a million clones; around 76% occur once, and the top ten carry 1.4%. Material: memory CD4+ T cells sorted from blood. Subset: CD45RA-negative fraction. Source of these receptors: a man younger than 30 in good health.

The genes are TRBV28 and TRBJ1-4, with a possible D match to TRBD1 (6 bases). The germline CDR1 and CDR2 sequences are MDHEN and SYDVKM. V was trimmed by 4 bases and J by 10 bases, leaving 16 bases between them. The CDR3 has 14 residues. The CDR3 is CASSSQMPGVKLFF. CDR3 nucleotide sequence: TGTGCCAGCAGTTCTCAGATGCCAGGGGTAAAACTGTTTTTT.

The chain recombines TRBV5-4 with TRBJ2-2; maybe TRBD2 (6 bases). V lost 6 bases and J 0 bases, leaving 9 bases between the germline ends. CDR1 SGHNT and CDR2 YYREEE come from the germline V gene (reference sequence). The CDR3 has 14 amino acids. The CDR3 loop reads CASTAGPNTGELFF. CDR3 DNA sequence: TGTGCCAGCACCGCGGGGCCGAACACCGGGGAGCTGTTTTTT.

The V call is TRBV7-8, the J call TRBJ2-7; the match to TRBD1 covers 9 bases. CDR1 and CDR2 (germline): SGHVS, FQNEAQ. The J segment lost 0 bases and the V segment lost 5 bases, leaving 5 bases of the junction unmatched. CDR3 length equals 15 residues. The CDR3 nucleotides are TGTGCCAGCAGCCGGGACAGGGCAAGCTCCTACGAGCAGTACTTC. Translated, it gives CASSRDRASSYEQYF.

The DNA for the CDR3 is TGTGCCAGCAGTGGACAGGGGTTAGGTTCACCCCTCCACTTT. This sequence encodes CASSGQGLGSPLHF. The chain is built from TRBV2 and TRBJ1-6; 8 nucleotides line up with TRBD1. In germline, CDR1 is SNHLY, CDR2 FYNNEI. Trimming removed 4 bases from V and 9 bases from J; junction bases left unmatched: 5. The CDR3 is 14 amino acids.

This sequence joins TRBV28 and TRBJ2-3, with 7 bases fitting TRBD2. The CDR3 runs 16 residues. Germline V gives CDR1 MDHEN, CDR2 SYDVKM. The trim removed 5 bases at V and 2 bases at J, leaving 10 bases unmatched. CDR3 residues: CASSTNLGLNTDTQYF. Here the CDR3 DNA reads TGTGCCAGCAGTACCAACTTGGGACTAAACACAGATACGCAGTATTTT.

The chain combines TRBV7-2 with TRBJ2-3, with D perhaps matching TRBD1 (6 bases). The CDR3 sequence is 15 residues long. V was pared by 5 bases and J by 5 bases, with 17 bases between. Per germline, CDR1 SGHTA and CDR2 FQGNSA. The CDR3 here is CASSPQSQQGDTQYF. The CDR3 bases are TGTGCCAGCAGCCCACAATCCCAACAGGGAGATACGCAGTATTTT.

The chain is built from TRBV5-1 and TRBJ2-7; weak D call: TRBD1 (5 bases). The length of the CDR3 is 16 residues. The germline V and J ends were trimmed by 0 bases and 0 bases, with 13 bases remaining between them. The germline gives CDR1 SGHRS, CDR2 YFSETQ. This chain's CDR3 is CASSLDGQRSSYEQYF. CDR3 DNA sequence: TGCGCCAGCAGCTTGGATGGACAAAGGAGCTCCTACGAGCAGTACTTC.

The chain joins TRBV5-6 to TRBJ1-4; TRBD1 agrees at 10 bases. The ends lost 5 bases at V and 0 bases at J; junction bases unmatched: 7. Germline V gives CDR1 SGHDT, CDR2 YYEEEE. The CDR3 is made up of 17 amino acids. The CDR3 loop is CASRFRQGASTNEKLFF. The DNA for the CDR3 is TGTGCCAGCAGATTCAGACAGGGGGCGTCAACTAATGAAAAACTGTTTTTT.

V usage is TRBV11-2 and J usage is TRBJ2-7, with unresolved D. Germline V gene lookup returns CDR1 SGHAT and CDR2 FQNNGV. The V and J ends lost 4 bases and 4 bases respectively, with 20 bases between them. The CDR3 has 16 residues. As DNA, the CDR3 is TGTGCCAGCAGCTCCCCCCCGGGTAGGCAGAAATACGAGCAGTACTTC. It specifies CASSSPPGRQKYEQYF.

This chain links TRBV19 with TRBJ2-7, with 7 nucleotides matching TRBD2. The J segment lost 4 bases and the V segment lost 8 bases, leaving 11 bases of the junction unmatched. This CDR3 comprises 14 residues. Germline CDR1 is LNHDA and CDR2 is SQIVND (reference sequence). CDR3 nucleotides: TGTGCCAGTCGACCGACTAGCTTGTCTTACGAGCAGTACTTC. Translated: CASRPTSLSYEQYF.

The genes are TRBV28 and TRBJ2-2; 10 bases agree with TRBD2. Germline V CDR1 and CDR2: MDHEN, SYDVKM. The CDR3 has 17 amino acids. V dropped 3 bases and J dropped 5; count of bases not matched to a gene: 9. The DNA for the CDR3 is TGTGCCAGCAGTTTGAGCCTAGCGGGGGCCGTGACCGGGGAGCTGTTTTTT. Its protein product is CASSLSLAGAVTGELFF.

V and J are TRBV7-2 and TRBJ1-5, with D possibly TRBD1 on 6 matching bases. V lost 2 bases, J lost 5 bases, and 7 bases lay in between. From germline, CDR1 is SGHTA and CDR2 FQGNSA. The CDR3 extends over 13 amino acids. The CDR3 spells CASSLQGYQPQHF. The CDR3, as DNA: TGTGCCAGCAGCTTACAGGGGTATCAGCCCCAGCATTTT.

The genes are TRBV9 and TRBJ2-3; unclear D gene. CDR1 and CDR2 from the germline V gene are SGDLS and YYNGEE. The CDR3 is 15 amino acids. V shed 0 bases and J shed 2 bases, with 10 bases lying between them. The CDR3 sequence: CASSVAPQPTDTQYF. The CDR3 DNA reads TGTGCCAGCAGCGTAGCTCCACAGCCCACAGATACGCAGTATTTT.

This clone was observed a few times. The chain combines TRBV30 with TRBJ1-5, with D hard to call. Germline CDR1 and CDR2: GTSNPN and SVGIG (reference sequence). This CDR3 comprises 13 residues. V was pared by 2 bases and J by 1 base, with 6 bases between. The CDR3 spells CAWSMDSNQPQHF. The DNA for the CDR3 is TGTGCCTGGAGTATGGACAGCAATCAGCCCCAGCATTTT.